This T cell receptor beta chain was sequenced for a study of CD8 T cells in ankylosing spondylitis. Study-level results: Disease-linked clones bore a CD8+ phenotype and were relatively rare in peripheral blood. The study identified a TCR beta motif of under ten highly homologous variants that appeared characteristic of ankylosing spondylitis blood. Disease-associated clones were reportedly significantly overrepresented in matched ankylosing spondylitis synovial fluid.

V was shortened by 1 base and J by 6 bases, with 12 bases between the two germline ends. Germline V CDR1 and CDR2: LNHDA, SQIVND (reference sequence). CDR3 length equals 14 residues. Comment on this clonotype: The antigen is unknown.

TCR beta libraries were made by quantitative 5'-RACE with molecular barcodes. One entry per CDR3 protein, called by TCRdb with MiXCR from the 5' RACE reads. Of fewer than 450,000 distinct CDR3 sequences in the sample, roughly 17% were seen once. This clonotype originated in a male donor with ankylosing spondylitis. This chain uses TRBV19 with TRBJ1-1, with no clear D. The sequenced sample consisted of blood, either unsorted or a sorted T cell fraction (not recorded which). This CDR3 is CASSIGAKVAEAFF. CDR3 nucleotides: TGTGCCAGTAGTATAGGGGCGAAGGTGGCTGAAGCTTTCTTT.